A single sample gave rise to the 13 T cell receptor beta chains below, sequenced in a study of post-analysis software for immune sequencing data. Study-level findings and limits: A few TRBV segments (TRBV5-6, TRBV5-1 and TRBV20-1 among them) occurred more frequently in patients than in controls.

Their specific antigens are unknown. Libraries were made from TCR beta cDNA, and they carried unique molecular identifiers. From the PCR reads, TCRdb called clonotypes with MiXCR, one entry per CDR3 protein. The data show about 210,000 distinct CDR3 sequences, with 29% seen just once and about 3.4% held by the top ten. Sample: blood. These receptors were taken from a girl aged 2-17 years with multiple sclerosis.

For this clonotype: A read error may be the cause here, since a much bigger clone is one base away. The V call is TRBV11-2, the J call TRBJ2-1, with TRBD2 matching over 8 bases. The ends lost 2 bases at V and 6 bases at J; junction bases unmatched: 21. The CDR3 covers 20 residues. Germline V gene lookup returns CDR1 SGHAT and CDR2 FQNNGV. CDR3 DNA sequence: TGTGCCAGCAGCTTAAAACCGGGACTAGTGGGGGGGCGGGTCGGCAATGAGCAGTTCTTC. Translating gives CASSLKPGLVGGRVGNEQFF.

This clonotype was observed a handful of times. The V call is TRBV6-6, the J call TRBJ1-4, with 8 nucleotides matching TRBD1. Germline V gives CDR1 MNHNY, CDR2 SVGAGI (reference sequence). V shed 5 bases and J 16 bases; nucleotides not matched to a gene: 9. CDR3 length: 12 residues. CDR3 amino acids: CASSDGTGARFF. CDR3 nucleotide sequence: TGTGCCAGCAGTGACGGGACAGGCGCCAGGTTTTTT.

The V gene is TRBV12-3 or TRBV12-4, the J gene TRBJ1-1; TRBD1 agrees at 7 bases. The V gene end was trimmed by 2 bases and the J gene end by 5 bases; junction bases not matched to a gene: 20. The length of the CDR3 is 19 residues. The CDR3 reads CASSLSFKARDRVGTEAFF. CDR3 sequence (DNA): TGTGCCAGCAGTTTATCGTTTAAGGCAAGGGACAGAGTAGGTACTGAAGCTTTCTTT.

This rearrangement joins TRBV6-6 to TRBJ2-1; D is unresolved. CDR1 and CDR2 (germline): MNHNY, SVGAGI (reference sequence). The CDR3 length is 15 residues. With 2 bases removed from V and 0 bases from J, the gap between germline ends came to 8 bases. The CDR3: CASSYGVSSYNEQFF. The CDR3 DNA follows: TGTGCCAGCAGTTACGGCGTCAGCTCCTACAATGAGCAGTTCTTC.

The chain is built from TRBV20-1 and TRBJ1-2; 9 positions agree with TRBD1. With V trimmed by 7 bases and J by 4 bases, 7 bases remained unmatched. This CDR3 contains 13 residues. CDR1 and CDR2 from the germline V gene are DFQATT and SNEGSKA (reference sequence). CDR3 in amino acids: CSVRDRVSYGYTF. CDR3 nucleotides: TGCAGTGTAAGGGACAGGGTTTCCTATGGCTACACCTTC.

The chain employs TRBV28 and TRBJ2-7; 9 positions agree with TRBD2. V was clipped by 6 bases and J by 2 bases; unmatched bases: 11. This CDR3 has 16 residues. The V gene's germline CDR1 is MDHEN and CDR2 SYDVKM. This CDR3 reads CASSHRRAGGTYEQYF. As DNA, the CDR3 is TGTGCCAGCAGCCACCGACGAGCGGGAGGCACCTACGAGCAGTACTTC.

This clonotype was detected many times. The V call is TRBV7-8, the J call TRBJ2-5, with a tentative D call TRBD2 (5 bases). CDR3 length: 14 residues. V gave up 1 base and J gave up 5 bases, with 11 bases separating them. The germline V gene has CDR1 SGHVS and CDR2 FQNEAQ. The chain's CDR3 is CASSLVSGGETQYF. CDR3 in DNA: TGTGCCAGCAGCTTAGTGAGCGGTGGGGAGACCCAGTACTTC.

This clonotype was recorded only once. The CDR3 loop is CASRFNRATETQYF. The DNA of the CDR3 is TGTGCCAGCAGGTTTAACAGGGCGACAGAGACCCAGTACTTC. The chain links TRBV28 to TRBJ2-5; D might be TRBD1 (6 bases). Germline CDR1 MDHEN, CDR2 SYDVKM. This CDR3 has 14 amino acids. The V end lost 6 bases, the J end lost 4 bases, and 15 bases lay between the germline ends. The variable domain in full, with the rest retrieved from reference TRBV28 and TRBJ2-5, is DVKVTQSSRYLVKRTGEKVFLECVQDMDHENMFWYRQDPGLGLRLIYFSYDVKMKEKGDIPEGYSVSREKKERFSLILESASTNQTSMYLCASRFNRATETQYFGPGTRLLVL.

The J gene is TRBJ2-5, the V gene TRBV5-5; 11 bases are a match to TRBD2. The ends lost 7 bases at V and 4 bases at J; junction bases unmatched: 9. The CDR3 runs 15 residues. Germline CDR1 reads SGHKS; CDR2 reads YYEKEE (reference sequence). Written as DNA, the CDR3 is TGTGCCAGCGGCCCCTGGCTAGCGGGGGGAGAGACCCAGTACTTC. Translated: CASGPWLAGGETQYF.

This clonotype came up once. The rearrangement joins TRBV3-1 to TRBJ1-1; D is undetermined. The germline V gene encodes CDR1 LGHDT and CDR2 YNNKEL (reference sequence). The CDR3 runs 15 residues. V was pared by 4 bases and J by 3 bases, with 15 bases between. CDR3 protein: CASSRDGRGYTEAFF. The CDR3 DNA sequence: TGTGCCAGCAGCCGAGACGGGCGGGGATACACTGAAGCTTTCTTT.

Concerning this clonotype: One base away lies a much larger clone, so this may be a sequencing read error. The genes are TRBV7-8 and TRBJ2-1, with a tentative D call TRBD1 (5 bases). Trimming took off 5 bases at V and 7 bases at J, with 12 bases between the two ends. Germline values: CDR1 SGHVS, CDR2 FQNEAQ. The CDR3 is 13 amino acids. The CDR3 spells CASSPVGPNEQFF. The CDR3 DNA reads TGTGCCAGCAGCCCGGTGGGGCCGAATGAGCAGTTCTTC.

In its sample, this clonotype was seen a few times. The V gene is TRBV28, the J gene TRBJ2-2; D may be TRBD1 (6 bases). The CDR3 length is 17 residues. V lost 6 bases and J 0 bases, leaving 17 bases between the germline ends. Looked up from germline, CDR1 is MDHEN and CDR2 is SYDVKM. The CDR3 coding sequence is TGTGCCAGCAGCCCTCCCGACAGGTCAACGAACACCGGGGAGCTGTTTTTT. Translating gives CASSPPDRSTNTGELFF.

This clonotype came up many times. The CDR3 sequence is CATATAPSTDTQYF. CDR3 DNA: TGTGCCACCGCGACTGCCCCCAGCACAGATACGCAGTATTTT. The rearrangement links TRBV3-1 to TRBJ2-3; D unresolved. Trimming shortened V by 10 bases and J by 0 bases, and 14 bases separated the two germline ends. Germline V gives CDR1 LGHDT, CDR2 YNNKEL (reference sequence). The CDR3 sequence is 14 residues long.